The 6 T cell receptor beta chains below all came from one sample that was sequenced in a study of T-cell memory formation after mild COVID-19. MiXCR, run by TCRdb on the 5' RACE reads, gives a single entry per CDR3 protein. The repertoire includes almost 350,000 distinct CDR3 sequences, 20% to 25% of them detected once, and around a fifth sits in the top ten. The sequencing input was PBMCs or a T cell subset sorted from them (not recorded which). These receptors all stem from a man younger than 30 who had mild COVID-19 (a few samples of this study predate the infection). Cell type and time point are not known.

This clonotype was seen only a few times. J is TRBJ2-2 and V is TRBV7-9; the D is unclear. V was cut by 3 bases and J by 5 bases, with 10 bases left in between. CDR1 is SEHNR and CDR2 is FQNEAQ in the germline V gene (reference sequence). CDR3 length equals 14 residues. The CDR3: CASSFAFWTGELFF. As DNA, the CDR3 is TGTGCCAGCAGCTTTGCCTTTTGGACCGGGGAGCTGTTTTTT.

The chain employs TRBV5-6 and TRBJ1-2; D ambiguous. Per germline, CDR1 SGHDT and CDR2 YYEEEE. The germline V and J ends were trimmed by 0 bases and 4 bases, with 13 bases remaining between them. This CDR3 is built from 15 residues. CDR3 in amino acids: CASSLAERTGYGYTF. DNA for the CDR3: TGTGCCAGCAGCTTGGCTGAGAGAACGGGCTATGGCTACACCTTC.

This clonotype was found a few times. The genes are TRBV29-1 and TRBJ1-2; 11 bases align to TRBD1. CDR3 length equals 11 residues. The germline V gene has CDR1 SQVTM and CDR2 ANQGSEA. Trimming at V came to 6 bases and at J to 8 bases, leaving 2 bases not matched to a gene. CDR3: CSVGQGAGYTF. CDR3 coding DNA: TGCAGCGTAGGACAGGGGGCCGGCTACACCTTC.

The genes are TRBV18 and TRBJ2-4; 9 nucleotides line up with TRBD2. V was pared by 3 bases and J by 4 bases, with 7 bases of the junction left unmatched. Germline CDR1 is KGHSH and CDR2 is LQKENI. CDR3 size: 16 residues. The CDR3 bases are TGTGCCAGCTCACCTCTGCCTAGCGGGGAGAAAAACATTCAGTACTTC. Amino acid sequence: CASSPLPSGEKNIQYF. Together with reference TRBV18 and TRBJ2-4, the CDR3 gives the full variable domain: NAGVMQNPRHLVRRRGQEARLRCSPMKGHSHVYWYRQLPEEGLKFMVYLQKENIIDESGMPKERFSAEFPKEGPSILRIQQVVRGDSAAYFCASSPLPSGEKNIQYFGAGTRLSVL.

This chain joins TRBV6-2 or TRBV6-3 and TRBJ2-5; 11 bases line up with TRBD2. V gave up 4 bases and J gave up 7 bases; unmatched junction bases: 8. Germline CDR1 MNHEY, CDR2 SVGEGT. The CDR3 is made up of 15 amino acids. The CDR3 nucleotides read TGTGCCAGCAGTTCGACTAGCGGGGCAACCGGGACCCAGTACTTC. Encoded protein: CASSSTSGATGTQYF.

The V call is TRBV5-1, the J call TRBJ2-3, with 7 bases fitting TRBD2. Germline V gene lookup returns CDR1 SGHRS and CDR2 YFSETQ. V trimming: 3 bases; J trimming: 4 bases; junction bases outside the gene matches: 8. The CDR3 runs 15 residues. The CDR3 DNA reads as TGCGCCAGCAGCTCGGGACTACGAGATCCAGATACGCAGTATTTT. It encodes CASSSGLRDPDTQYF.